A single sample is the source of the 10 T cell receptor beta chains below, sequenced in a study of blood T cells in healthy people across ages. A second PCR, run for about 7 to 11 cycles, used a sample-barcoded 5' primer plus a J-beta primer mix. MiXCR, applied by TCRdb to the 5' RACE reads, yields one record per CDR3 protein. The sample consists of around 400,000 distinct CDR3 sequences, approximately 52% of them appearing once. Sample: blood. These receptors came from a man aged 55 to 70 in good health.

The CDR3 sequence is CSARADRARTEAFF. CDR3 nucleotides: TGCAGTGCTAGGGCGGATAGGGCCCGAACTGAAGCTTTCTTT. This chain uses TRBV20-1 with TRBJ1-1; D not certain. The CDR3 contains 14 residues. V lost 3 bases to trimming and J lost 5 bases, with 16 bases between them. The germline gives CDR1 DFQATT, CDR2 SNEGSKA (reference sequence).

This clonotype has just a few counts. A clone one base away is much larger, so this may be a read error. The chain joins TRBV7-9 to TRBJ1-2; 7 positions match TRBD1. This CDR3 is built from 14 residues. Trimming at V came to 5 bases and at J to 8 bases, leaving 11 bases not matched to a gene. Germline assignment: CDR1 SEHNR and CDR2 FQNEAQ (reference sequence). CDR3 loop: CASSVEGTVDGYTF. The CDR3 DNA reads TGTGCCAGCAGCGTCGAGGGGACAGTGGACGGCTACACCTTC.

The chain joins TRBV7-2 to TRBJ1-1; D not resolved. The CDR3 runs 14 residues. Between the trimmed V and J ends, which lost 5 bases and 0 bases, there was a span of 10 bases. Germline lookup yields CDR1 SGHTA and CDR2 FQGNSA. DNA for the CDR3: TGTGCCAGCAGCAAGATCACACTGAACACTGAAGCTTTCTTT. It encodes CASSKITLNTEAFF.

The chain couples TRBV4-2 to TRBJ2-3; maybe TRBD2 (6 bases). The V gene lost 3 bases and the J gene lost 9 bases, with 19 bases spanning the gap. This CDR3 contains 15 residues. From germline, CDR1 is LGHNA and CDR2 YNFKEQ. The CDR3 region has the DNA TGTGCCAGCAGCCAGTGGACCGGGACGGCGGGAACGCAGTATTTT. This encodes CASSQWTGTAGTQYF.

V and J are TRBV6-5 and TRBJ2-7; a weak D match, TRBD2 (6 bases). The V end lost 2 bases, the J end lost 0 bases, and 8 bases lay between the germline ends. Germline lookup yields CDR1 MNHEY and CDR2 SVGAGI. This CDR3 region has 14 residues. The CDR3 reads CASSYDGSSYEQYF. Here the CDR3 DNA reads TGTGCCAGCAGTTACGACGGGAGCTCCTACGAGCAGTACTTC.

This clonotype was counted only a few times. The chain has TRBV29-1 and TRBJ2-1; 10 nucleotides align to TRBD2. Germline V gene sequence: CDR1 SQVTM, CDR2 ANQGSEA. The trim removed 5 bases at V and 2 bases at J, leaving 3 bases unmatched. This CDR3 is 14 amino acids long. Here the CDR3 reads CSVSSGGAYNEQFF. The CDR3 DNA follows: TGCAGCGTTTCCAGCGGGGGGGCCTACAATGAGCAGTTCTTC.

The rearrangement uses TRBV7-2 and TRBJ1-2, with D perhaps matching TRBD1 (6 bases). Germline CDR1 is SGHTA and CDR2 is FQGNSA. The CDR3 totals 16 residues. Trimming stripped 4 bases from V and 0 bases from J, with 15 bases between. Here the CDR3 reads CASSSSARTANYGYTF. The CDR3 DNA reads TGTGCCAGCAGCTCATCCGCTAGGACAGCTAACTATGGCTACACCTTC.

The chain recombines TRBV12-3 or TRBV12-4 with TRBJ2-7; D possibly corresponds to TRBD1 (6 bases). V was trimmed by 1 base and J by 2 bases, leaving 9 bases between them. CDR3 length: 14 residues. The CDR3 DNA sequence: TGTGCCAGCAGTTTAGACAGGGATCCCTACGAGCAGTACTTC. This sequence encodes CASSLDRDPYEQYF.

The J gene is TRBJ2-7, the V gene TRBV29-1; no firm D call. This CDR3 has 11 amino acids. The V gene lost 0 bases and the J gene lost 9 bases, with 9 bases spanning the gap. Germline V CDR1 and CDR2: SQVTM, ANQGSEA. The CDR3 spells CSVEDVSGQYF. As DNA, the CDR3 is TGCAGCGTTGAAGATGTTTCAGGGCAGTACTTC.

The CDR3 region is CASSIPLVHEQFF. The CDR3 nucleotides are TGTGCCAGCAGTATCCCCCTAGTGCATGAGCAGTTCTTC. The chain carries TRBV28 and TRBJ2-1; D uncertain. The CDR3 length is 13 residues. CDR1 is MDHEN, CDR2 SYDVKM, per germline. V was shortened by 5 bases and J by 8 bases, with 13 bases between the two germline ends.